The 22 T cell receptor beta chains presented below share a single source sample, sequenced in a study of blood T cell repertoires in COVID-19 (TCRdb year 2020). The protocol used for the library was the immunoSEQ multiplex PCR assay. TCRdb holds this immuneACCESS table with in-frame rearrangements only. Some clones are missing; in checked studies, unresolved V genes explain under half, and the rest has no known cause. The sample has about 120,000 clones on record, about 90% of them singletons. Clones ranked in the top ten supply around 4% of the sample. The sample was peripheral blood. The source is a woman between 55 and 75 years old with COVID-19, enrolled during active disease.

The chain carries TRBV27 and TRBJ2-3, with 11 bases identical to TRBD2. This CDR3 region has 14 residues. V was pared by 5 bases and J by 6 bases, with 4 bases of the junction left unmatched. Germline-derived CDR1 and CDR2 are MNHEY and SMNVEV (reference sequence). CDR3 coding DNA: TGTGCCAGCAGTCTAGCGGGGGGTGGGGATACGCAGTATTTT. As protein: CASSLAGGGDTQYF.

Written as DNA, the CDR3 is TGTGCCAGCAGCAACAGGGGCTTAAACACTGAAGCTTTCTTT. It translates to CASSNRGLNTEAFF. This rearrangement joins TRBV6-5 to TRBJ1-1; 7 bases agree with TRBD1. The CDR3 contains 14 residues. Germline assignment: CDR1 MNHEY and CDR2 SVGAGI. J gave up 2 bases and V 6 bases, and 6 bases lay outside the gene matches.

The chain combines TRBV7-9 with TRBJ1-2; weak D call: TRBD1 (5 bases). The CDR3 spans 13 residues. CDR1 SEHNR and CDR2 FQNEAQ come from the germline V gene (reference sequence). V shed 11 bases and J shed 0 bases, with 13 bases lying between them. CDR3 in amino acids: CAYRQESNYGYTF. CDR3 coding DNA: TGTGCCTACAGGCAGGAGTCTAACTATGGCTACACCTTC.

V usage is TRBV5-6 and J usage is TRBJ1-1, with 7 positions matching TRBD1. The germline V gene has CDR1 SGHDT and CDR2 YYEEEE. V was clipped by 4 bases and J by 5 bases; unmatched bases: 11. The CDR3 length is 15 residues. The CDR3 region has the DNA TGTGCCAGCAGCCCCTACCGACAGGGTTGGACTGAAGCTTTCTTT. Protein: CASSPYRQGWTEAFF.

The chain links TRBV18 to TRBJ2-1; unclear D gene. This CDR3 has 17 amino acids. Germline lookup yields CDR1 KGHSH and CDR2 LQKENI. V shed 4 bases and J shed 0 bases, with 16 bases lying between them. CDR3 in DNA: TGTGCCAGCTCACGTGATAGAGTGGTGAACTCCTACAATGAGCAGTTCTTC. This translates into CASSRDRVVNSYNEQFF.

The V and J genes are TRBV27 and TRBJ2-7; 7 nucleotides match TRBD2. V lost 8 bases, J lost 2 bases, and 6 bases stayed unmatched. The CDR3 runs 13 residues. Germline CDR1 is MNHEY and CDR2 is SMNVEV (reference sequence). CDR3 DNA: TGTGCCAGCGGAGGAGGGAGGGCCTACGAGCAGTACTTC. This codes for CASGGGRAYEQYF.

Here the CDR3 reads CAIQLAGRETQYF. The CDR3 bases are TGTGCCATCCAGCTAGCGGGGCGAGAGACCCAGTACTTC. The chain recombines TRBV6-5 with TRBJ2-5; 9 nucleotides line up with TRBD2. CDR1 is MNHEY and CDR2 is SVGAGI in the germline V gene. V shed 10 bases, J shed 4 bases, and the junction held 7 bases outside the gene matches. This CDR3 comprises 13 residues.

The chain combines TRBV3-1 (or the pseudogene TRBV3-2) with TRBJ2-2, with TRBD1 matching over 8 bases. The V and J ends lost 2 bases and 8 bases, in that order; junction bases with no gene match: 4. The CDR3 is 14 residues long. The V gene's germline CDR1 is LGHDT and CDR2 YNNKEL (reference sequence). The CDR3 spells CASSQIQGAGELFF. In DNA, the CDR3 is TGTGCCAGCAGCCAAATTCAGGGGGCGGGGGAGCTGTTTTTT.

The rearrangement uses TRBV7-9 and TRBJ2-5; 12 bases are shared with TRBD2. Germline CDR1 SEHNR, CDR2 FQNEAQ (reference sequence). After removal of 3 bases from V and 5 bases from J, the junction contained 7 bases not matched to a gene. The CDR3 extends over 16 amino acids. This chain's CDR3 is CASSFGLAGLGETQYF. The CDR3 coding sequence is TGTGCCAGCAGCTTCGGACTAGCGGGGCTTGGTGAGACCCAGTACTTC. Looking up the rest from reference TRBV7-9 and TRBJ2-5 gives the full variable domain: DTGVSQNPRHKITKRGQNVTFRCDPISEHNRLYWYRQTLGQGPEFLTYFQNEAQLEKSRLLSDRFSAERPKGSFSTLEIQRTEQGDSAMYLCASSFGLAGLGETQYFGPGTRLLVL.

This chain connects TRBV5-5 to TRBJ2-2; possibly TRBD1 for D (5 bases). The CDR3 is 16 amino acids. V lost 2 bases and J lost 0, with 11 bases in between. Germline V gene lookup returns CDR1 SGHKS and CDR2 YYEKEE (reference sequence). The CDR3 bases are TGTGCCAGCAGCTTTAATGCAGGGACGAACACCGGGGAGCTGTTTTTT. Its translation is CASSFNAGTNTGELFF. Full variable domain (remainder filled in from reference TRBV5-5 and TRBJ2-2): DAGVTQSPTHLIKTRGQQVTLRCSPISGHKSVSWYQQVLGQGPQFIFQYYEKEERGRGNFPDRFSARQFPNYSSELNVNALLLGDSALYLCASSFNAGTNTGELFFGEGSRLTVL.

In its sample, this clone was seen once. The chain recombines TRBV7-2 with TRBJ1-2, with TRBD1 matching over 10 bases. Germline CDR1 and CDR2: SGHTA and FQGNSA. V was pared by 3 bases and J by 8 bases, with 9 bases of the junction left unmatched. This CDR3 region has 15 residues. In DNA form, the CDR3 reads TGTGCCAGCAGCTTTCTTCGGACAGGGGGAGGAGGCTACACCTTC. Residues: CASSFLRTGGGGYTF. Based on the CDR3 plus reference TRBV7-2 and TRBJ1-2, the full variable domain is GAGVSQSPSNKVTEKGKDVELRCDPISGHTALYWYRQSLGQGLEFLIYFQGNSAPDKSGLPSDRFSAERTGGSVSTLTIQRTQQEDSAVYLCASSFLRTGGGGYTFGSGTRLTVV.

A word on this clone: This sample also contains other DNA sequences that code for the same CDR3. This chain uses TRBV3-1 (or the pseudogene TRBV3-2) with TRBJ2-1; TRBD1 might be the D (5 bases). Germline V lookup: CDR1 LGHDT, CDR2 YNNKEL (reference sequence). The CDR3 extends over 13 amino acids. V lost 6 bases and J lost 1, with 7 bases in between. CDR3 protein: CASRGDSYNEQFF. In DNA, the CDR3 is TGTGCCAGCAGAGGGGATTCCTACAATGAGCAGTTCTTC.

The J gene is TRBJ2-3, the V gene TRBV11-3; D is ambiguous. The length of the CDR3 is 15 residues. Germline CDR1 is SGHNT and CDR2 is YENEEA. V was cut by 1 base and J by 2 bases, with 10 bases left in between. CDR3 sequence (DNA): TGTGCCAGCAGCTTAGGTAGGCAGGCCACAGATACGCAGTATTTT. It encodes CASSLGRQATDTQYF.

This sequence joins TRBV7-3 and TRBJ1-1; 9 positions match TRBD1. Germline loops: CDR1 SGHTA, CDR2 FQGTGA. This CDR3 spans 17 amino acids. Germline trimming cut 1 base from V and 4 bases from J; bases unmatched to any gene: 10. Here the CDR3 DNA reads TGTGCCAGCAGCTTAAGGGGACAGGGCTCCGGCTTCACTGAAGCTTTCTTT. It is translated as CASSLRGQGSGFTEAFF.

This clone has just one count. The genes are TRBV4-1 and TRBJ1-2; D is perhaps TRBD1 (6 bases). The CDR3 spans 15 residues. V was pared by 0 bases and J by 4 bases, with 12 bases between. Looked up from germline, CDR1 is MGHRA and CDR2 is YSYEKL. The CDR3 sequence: CASSQDAGVGYGYTF. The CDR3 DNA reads TGCGCCAGCAGCCAAGACGCAGGGGTGGGCTATGGCTACACCTTC.

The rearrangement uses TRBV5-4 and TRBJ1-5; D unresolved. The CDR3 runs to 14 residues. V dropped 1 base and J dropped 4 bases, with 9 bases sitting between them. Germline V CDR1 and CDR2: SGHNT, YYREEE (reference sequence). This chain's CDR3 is CASSLRGNNQPQHF. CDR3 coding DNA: TGTGCCAGCAGCTTGCGAGGGAATAATCAGCCCCAGCATTTT. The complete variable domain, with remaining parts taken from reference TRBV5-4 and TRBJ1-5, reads ETGVTQSPTHLIKTRGQQVTLRCSSQSGHNTVSWYQQALGQGPQFIFQYYREEENGRGNFPPRFSGLQFPNYSSELNVNALELDDSALYLCASSLRGNNQPQHFGDGTRLSIL.

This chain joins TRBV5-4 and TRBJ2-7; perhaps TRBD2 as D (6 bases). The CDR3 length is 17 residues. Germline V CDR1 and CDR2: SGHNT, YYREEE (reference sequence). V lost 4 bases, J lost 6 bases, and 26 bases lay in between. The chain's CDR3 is CASSPATGGRLVVEQYF. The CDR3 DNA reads TGTGCCAGCAGCCCCGCAACCGGGGGACGGCTTGTAGTCGAGCAGTACTTC.

The CDR3 DNA reads TGTGCCAGCAGCCAAGATCGGTCAGGGCGCGAGCAGTACTTC. Amino acid sequence: CASSQDRSGREQYF. This sequence joins TRBV3-1 (or the pseudogene TRBV3-2) and TRBJ2-7; D perhaps matches TRBD1 (5 bases). The CDR3 runs 14 residues. Trimming removed 0 bases from V and 6 bases from J, with 12 bases in between. Germline assignment: CDR1 LGHDT and CDR2 YNNKEL (reference sequence).

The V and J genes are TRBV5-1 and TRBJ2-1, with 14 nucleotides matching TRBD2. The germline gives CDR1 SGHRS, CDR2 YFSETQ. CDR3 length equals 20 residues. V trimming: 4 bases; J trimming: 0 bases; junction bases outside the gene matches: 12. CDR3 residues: CASSPGRRLAGGSSYNEQFF. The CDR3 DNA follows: TGCGCCAGCAGCCCCGGTAGGCGACTAGCGGGGGGGAGCTCCTACAATGAGCAGTTCTTC.

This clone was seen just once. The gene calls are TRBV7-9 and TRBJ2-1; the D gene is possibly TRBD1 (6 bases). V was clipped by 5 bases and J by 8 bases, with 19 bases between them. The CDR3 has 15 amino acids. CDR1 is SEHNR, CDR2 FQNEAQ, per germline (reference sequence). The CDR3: CASSRNRVLSDEQFF. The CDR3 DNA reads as TGTGCCAGCAGCCGTAACAGGGTCCTTAGCGATGAGCAGTTCTTC. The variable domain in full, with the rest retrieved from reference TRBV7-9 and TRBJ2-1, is DTGVSQNPRHKITKRGQNVTFRCDPISEHNRLYWYRQTLGQGPEFLTYFQNEAQLEKSRLLSDRFSAERPKGSFSTLEIQRTEQGDSAMYLCASSRNRVLSDEQFFGPGTRLTVL.

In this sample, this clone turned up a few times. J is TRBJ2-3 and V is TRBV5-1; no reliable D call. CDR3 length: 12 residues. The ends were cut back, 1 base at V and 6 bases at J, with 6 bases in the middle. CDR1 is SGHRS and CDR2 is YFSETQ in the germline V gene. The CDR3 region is CASSLYGDTQYF. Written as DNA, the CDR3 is TGCGCCAGCAGCTTGTACGGGGATACGCAGTATTTT.

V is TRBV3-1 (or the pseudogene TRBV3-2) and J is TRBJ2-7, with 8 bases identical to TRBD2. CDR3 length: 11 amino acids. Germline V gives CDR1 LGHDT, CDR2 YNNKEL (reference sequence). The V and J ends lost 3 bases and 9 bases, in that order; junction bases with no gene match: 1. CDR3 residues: CASSHGGVQYF. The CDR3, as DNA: TGTGCCAGCAGCCACGGGGGGGTGCAGTACTTC.